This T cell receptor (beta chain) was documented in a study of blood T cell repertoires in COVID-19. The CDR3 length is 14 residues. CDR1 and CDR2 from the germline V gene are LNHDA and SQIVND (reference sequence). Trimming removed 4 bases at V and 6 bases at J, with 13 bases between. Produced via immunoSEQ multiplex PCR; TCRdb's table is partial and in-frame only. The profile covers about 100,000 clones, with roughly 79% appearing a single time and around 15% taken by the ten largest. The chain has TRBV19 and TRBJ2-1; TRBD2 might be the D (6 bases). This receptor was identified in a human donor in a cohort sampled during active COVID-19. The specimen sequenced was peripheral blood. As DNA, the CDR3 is TGTGCCAGTAGTACCGGAGGGTCTGGCAATGAGCAGTTCTTC. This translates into CASSTGGSGNEQFF.